The text below deals with one T cell receptor beta chain. The data are from a study of blood T cell repertoires in COVID-19. Original methodology: Amplification of reference gene primers was used by the study to estimate nucleated cell counts. TCRdb's table, derived via immunoSEQ multiplex PCR, lists solely in-frame clones and lacks some. V and J calls plus clone size are reproduced from that table; the DNA served to infer D and trimming. The sample lists 120,000 or so clones; 90% were seen once. V dropped 7 bases and J dropped 5; count of bases not matched to a gene: 6. Looked up from germline, CDR1 is MNHEY and CDR2 is SVGAGI. The CDR3 spans 14 residues.

The chain has TRBV6-5 and TRBJ2-1; 9 bases align to TRBD2. The sequence was collected from a man aged 45-60 years with active COVID-19. Sequences were obtained from peripheral blood. The CDR3 loop reads CASKSGLANNEQFF. The CDR3, as DNA: TGTGCCAGCAAGTCGGGACTAGCAAACAATGAGCAGTTCTTC.